The source of this TCR beta chain is a study of control samples from healthy donors and cancer patients. Generated by immunoSEQ multiplex PCR, the TCRdb table keeps only in-frame clones and is missing some. Here the sample spans 150,000 to 200,000 clones, roughly 92% being singletons. Germline V CDR1 and CDR2: LNHDA, SQIVND (reference sequence). The CDR3 has 15 residues. V dropped 4 bases and J dropped 1 base, with 11 bases sitting between them. This chain uses TRBV19 with TRBJ1-5, with TRBD1 as a possible D gene (5 bases). The specimen was blood. The TCR comes from a woman between 18 and 30 years old in good health. Here the CDR3 reads CASSKLRDSNQPQHF. The CDR3 coding sequence is TGTGCCAGTAGTAAGCTCAGGGACAGCAATCAGCCCCAGCATTTT.